The present T cell receptor (beta chain) was sequenced within a study of blood T cell repertoires in COVID-19. For the study at large: The United States, Italy and Spain were the sources of the acute and convalescent COVID-19 samples. The cDNA or gDNA used as material had been derived from T cells, B-cell-depleted T cells, or PBMCs.

Profiled with immunoSEQ multiplex PCR; TCRdb holds only in-frame clones, not every one. The sample lists about 33,000 clones; about 85% were seen once. Trimming removed 5 bases at V and 5 bases at J, with 18 bases between. This CDR3 is built from 15 residues. From germline, CDR1 is SNHLY and CDR2 FYNNEI. Input material: peripheral blood. This receptor was identified in a human donor in a cohort sampled during active COVID-19. The chain employs TRBV2 and TRBJ2-5; D uncertain. The CDR3 DNA sequence: TGTGCCAGCAGTTTCGCGCGACGTGACTTGGAGACCCAGTACTTC. Protein: CASSFARRDLETQYF.